A single sample gave rise to the 2 T cell receptor beta chains below, sequenced in a study of cytomegalovirus exposure and HLA in healthy donors. In the PCR, 60 Vbeta and 13 Jbeta primers were used. Measured with immunoSEQ multiplex PCR; TCRdb has only the in-frame clones, and not every one. This table lists approximately 130,000 clones. The specimen sequenced was PBMCs. Receptors originate from a woman aged 55-69 years in good health and CMV-seronegative.

The chain links TRBV11-2 to TRBJ2-7, with 8 bases aligning to TRBD2. The ends lost 10 bases at V and 3 bases at J; junction bases unmatched: 8. CDR3 size: 13 residues. CDR1 is SGHAT and CDR2 is FQNNGV in the germline V gene. The CDR3 reads CATTGGNLYEQYF. The CDR3 DNA reads TGTGCCACCACGGGAGGGAACCTCTACGAGCAGTACTTC.

This chain links TRBV18 with TRBJ1-3; D may be TRBD1 (5 bases). Deletions cut 5 bases from V and 0 bases from J, with 17 bases between. The CDR3 totals 17 residues. Germline loops: CDR1 KGHSH, CDR2 LQKENI. CDR3 region: CASSTDSPSPSGNTIYF. The DNA of the CDR3 is TGTGCCAGCTCAACCGACAGCCCCTCGCCCTCTGGAAACACCATATATTTT.